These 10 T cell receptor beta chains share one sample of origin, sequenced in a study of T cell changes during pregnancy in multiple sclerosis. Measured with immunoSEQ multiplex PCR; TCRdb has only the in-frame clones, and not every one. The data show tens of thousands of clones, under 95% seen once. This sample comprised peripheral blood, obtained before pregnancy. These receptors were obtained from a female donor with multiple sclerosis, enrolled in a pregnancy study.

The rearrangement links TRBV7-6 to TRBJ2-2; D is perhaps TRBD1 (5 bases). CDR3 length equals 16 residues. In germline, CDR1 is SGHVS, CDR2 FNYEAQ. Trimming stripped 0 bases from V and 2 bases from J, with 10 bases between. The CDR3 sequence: CASSLAPGLNTGELFF. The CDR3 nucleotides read TGTGCCAGCAGCTTAGCCCCAGGGTTAAACACCGGGGAGCTGTTTTTT.

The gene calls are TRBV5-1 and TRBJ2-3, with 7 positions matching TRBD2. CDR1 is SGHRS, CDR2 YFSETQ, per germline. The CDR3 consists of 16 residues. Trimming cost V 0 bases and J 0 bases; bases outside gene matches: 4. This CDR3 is CASSLDVGGSTDTQYF. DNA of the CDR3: TGCGCCAGCAGCTTGGATGTCGGGGGGAGCACAGATACGCAGTATTTT. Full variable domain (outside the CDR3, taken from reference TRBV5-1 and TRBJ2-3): KAGVTQTPRYLIKTRGQQVTLSCSPISGHRSVSWYQQTPGQGLQFLFEYFSETQRNKGNFPGRFSGRQFSNSRSEMNVSTLELGDSALYLCASSLDVGGSTDTQYFGPGTRLTVL.

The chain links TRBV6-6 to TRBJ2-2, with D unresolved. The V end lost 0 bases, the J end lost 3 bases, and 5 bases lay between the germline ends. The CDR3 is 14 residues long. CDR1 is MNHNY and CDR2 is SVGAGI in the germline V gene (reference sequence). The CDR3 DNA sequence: TGTGCCAGCAGTTACTCGATAGACACCGGGGAGCTGTTTTTT. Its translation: CASSYSIDTGELFF.

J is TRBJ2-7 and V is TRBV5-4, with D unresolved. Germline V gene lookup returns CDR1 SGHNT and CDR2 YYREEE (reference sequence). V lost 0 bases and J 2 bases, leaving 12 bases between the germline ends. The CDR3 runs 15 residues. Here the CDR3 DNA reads TGTGCCAGCAGCTTGGGGGCTTCTGGCACCTACGAGCAGTACTTC. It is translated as CASSLGASGTYEQYF.

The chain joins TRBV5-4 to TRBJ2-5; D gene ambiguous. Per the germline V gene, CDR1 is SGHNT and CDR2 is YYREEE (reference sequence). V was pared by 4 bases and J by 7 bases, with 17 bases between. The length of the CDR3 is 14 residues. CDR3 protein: CASSDGVSRTTQYF. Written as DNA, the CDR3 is TGTGCCAGCAGCGACGGAGTTAGCCGAACGACCCAGTACTTC.

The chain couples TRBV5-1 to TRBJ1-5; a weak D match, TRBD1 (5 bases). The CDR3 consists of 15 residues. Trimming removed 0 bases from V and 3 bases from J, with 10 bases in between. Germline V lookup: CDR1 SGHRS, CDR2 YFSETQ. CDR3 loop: CASSLAPGPNQPQHF. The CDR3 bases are TGCGCCAGCAGCTTGGCCCCAGGGCCCAATCAGCCCCAGCATTTT.

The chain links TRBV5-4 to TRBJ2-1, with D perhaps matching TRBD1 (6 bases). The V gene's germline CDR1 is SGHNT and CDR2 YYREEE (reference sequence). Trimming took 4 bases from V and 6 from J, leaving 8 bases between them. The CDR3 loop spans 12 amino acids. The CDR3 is CASSPTGNEQFF. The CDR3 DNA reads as TGTGCCAGCAGCCCGACAGGCAATGAGCAGTTCTTC.

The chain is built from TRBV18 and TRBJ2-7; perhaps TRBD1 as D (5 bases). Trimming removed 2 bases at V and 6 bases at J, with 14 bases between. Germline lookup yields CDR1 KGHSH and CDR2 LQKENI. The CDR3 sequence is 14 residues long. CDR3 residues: CASSPTGRLTEQYF. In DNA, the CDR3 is TGTGCCAGCTCACCAACAGGTCGCCTAACCGAGCAGTACTTC. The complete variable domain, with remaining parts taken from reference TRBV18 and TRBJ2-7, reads NAGVMQNPRHLVRRRGQEARLRCSPMKGHSHVYWYRQLPEEGLKFMVYLQKENIIDESGMPKERFSAEFPKEGPSILRIQQVVRGDSAAYFCASSPTGRLTEQYFGPGTRLTVT.

As DNA, the CDR3 is TGCGCCAGCAGCTTGGACAGAGATGAAAAACTGTTTTTT. This translates into CASSLDRDEKLFF. This rearrangement joins TRBV5-1 to TRBJ1-4; no reliable D call. CDR1 and CDR2 from the germline V gene are SGHRS and YFSETQ. There are 13 residues in the CDR3. The V gene lost 0 bases and the J gene lost 6 bases, with 6 bases spanning the gap.

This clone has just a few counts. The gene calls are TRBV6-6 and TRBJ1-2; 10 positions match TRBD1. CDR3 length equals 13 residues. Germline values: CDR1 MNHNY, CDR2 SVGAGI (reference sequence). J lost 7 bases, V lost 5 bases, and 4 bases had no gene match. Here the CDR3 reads CASSRQGASGYTF. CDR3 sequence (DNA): TGTGCCAGCAGTCGACAGGGGGCCAGTGGCTACACCTTC.